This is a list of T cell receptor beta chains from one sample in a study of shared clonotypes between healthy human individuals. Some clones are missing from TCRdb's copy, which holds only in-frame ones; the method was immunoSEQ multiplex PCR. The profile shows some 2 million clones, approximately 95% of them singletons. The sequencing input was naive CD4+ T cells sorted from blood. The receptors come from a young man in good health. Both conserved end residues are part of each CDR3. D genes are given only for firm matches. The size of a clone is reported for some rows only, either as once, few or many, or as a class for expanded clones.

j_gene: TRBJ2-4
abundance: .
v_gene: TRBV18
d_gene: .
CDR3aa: CASSPQVAKNIQYF
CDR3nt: TGTGCCAGCTCACCCCAGGTAGCCAAAAACATTCAGTACTTC

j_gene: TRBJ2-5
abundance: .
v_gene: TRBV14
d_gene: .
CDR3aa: CASSQGRETQYF
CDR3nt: TGTGCCAGCAGCCAAGGAAGAGAGACCCAGTACTTC

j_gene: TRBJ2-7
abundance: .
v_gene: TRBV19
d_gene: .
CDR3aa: CASSTSGGSLYEQYF
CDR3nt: TGTGCCAGTAGTACCTCAGGGGGGTCCCTCTACGAGCAGTACTTC

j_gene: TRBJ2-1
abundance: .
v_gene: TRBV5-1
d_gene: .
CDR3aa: CASSLGDSLRGEQFF
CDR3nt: TGCGCCAGCAGCTTGGGGGACTCTTTGAGGGGTGAGCAGTTCTTC

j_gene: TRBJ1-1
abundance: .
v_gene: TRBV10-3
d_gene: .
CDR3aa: CAIRSGQNTEAFF
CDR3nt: TGTGCCATCAGAAGCGGACAGAACACTGAAGCTTTCTTT

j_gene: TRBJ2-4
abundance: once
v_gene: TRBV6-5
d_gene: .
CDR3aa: CASSPSDLAKNIQYF
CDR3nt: TGTGCCAGCAGTCCCTCGGACCTAGCCAAAAACATTCAGTACTTC

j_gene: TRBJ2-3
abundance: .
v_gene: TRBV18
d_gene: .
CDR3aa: CASSPPLEPTQYF
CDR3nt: TGTGCCAGCTCACCACCGCTCGAGCCTACGCAGTATTTT

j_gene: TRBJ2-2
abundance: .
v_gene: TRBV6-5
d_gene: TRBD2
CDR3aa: CASSYGLAGGTGELFF
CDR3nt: TGTGCCAGCAGTTACGGACTAGCGGGAGGCACCGGGGAGCTGTTTTTT

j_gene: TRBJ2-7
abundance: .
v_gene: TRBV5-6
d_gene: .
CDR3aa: CASSLDKGSYEQYF
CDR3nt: TGTGCCAGCAGCTTGGACAAGGGATCCTACGAGCAGTACTTC

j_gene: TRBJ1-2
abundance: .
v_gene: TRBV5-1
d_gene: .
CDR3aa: CASSSTGGNYGYTF
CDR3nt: TGCGCCAGCAGCTCAACCGGGGGCAACTATGGCTACACCTTC

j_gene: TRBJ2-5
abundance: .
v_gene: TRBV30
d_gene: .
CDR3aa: CAWSLKSIRGETQYF
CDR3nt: TGTGCCTGGAGTCTAAAGTCAATTCGAGGGGAGACCCAGTACTTC

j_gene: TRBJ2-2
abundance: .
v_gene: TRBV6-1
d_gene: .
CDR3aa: CASSYDTGELFF
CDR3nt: TGTGCCAGCAGCTACGACACCGGGGAGCTGTTTTTT

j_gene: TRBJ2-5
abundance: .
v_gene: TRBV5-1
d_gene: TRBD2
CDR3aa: CASTPRGGEETQYF
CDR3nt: TGCGCCAGCACCCCCCGGGGGGGCGAAGAGACCCAGTACTTC

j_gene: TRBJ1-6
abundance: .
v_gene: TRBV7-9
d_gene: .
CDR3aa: CASSLWDDNSPLHF
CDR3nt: TGTGCCAGCAGCTTATGGGACGATAATTCACCCCTCCACTTT

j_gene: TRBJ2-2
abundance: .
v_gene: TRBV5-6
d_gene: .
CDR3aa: CASRMRGNTGELFF
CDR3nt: TGTGCCAGCAGAATGAGGGGAAACACCGGGGAGCTGTTTTTT

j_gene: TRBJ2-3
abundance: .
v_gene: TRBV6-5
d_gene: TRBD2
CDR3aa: CASIPLAGGTDTQYF
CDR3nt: TGTGCCAGCATCCCACTAGCGGGAGGCACAGATACGCAGTATTTT

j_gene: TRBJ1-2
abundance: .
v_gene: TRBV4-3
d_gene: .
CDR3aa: CASSREQTNYGYTF
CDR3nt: TGCGCCAGCAGCCGAGAACAGACCAACTATGGCTACACCTTC

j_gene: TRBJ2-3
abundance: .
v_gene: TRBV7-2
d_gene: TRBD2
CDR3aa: CATATSGALTDTQYF
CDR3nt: TGTGCCACTGCGACTAGCGGGGCCCTCACAGATACGCAGTATTTT

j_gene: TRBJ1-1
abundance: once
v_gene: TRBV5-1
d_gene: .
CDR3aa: CASSFRGESTEAFF
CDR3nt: TGCGCCAGCAGCTTCAGAGGGGAGAGCACTGAAGCTTTCTTT

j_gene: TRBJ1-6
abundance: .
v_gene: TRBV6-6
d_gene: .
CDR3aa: CASSGGGNSPLHF
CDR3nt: TGTGCCAGCAGCGGGGGGGGAAATTCACCCCTCCACTTT

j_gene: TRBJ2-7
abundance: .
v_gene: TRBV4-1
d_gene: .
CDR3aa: CASSQVASSYEQYF
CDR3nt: TGCGCCAGCAGCCAAGTTGCTAGCTCCTACGAGCAGTACTTC

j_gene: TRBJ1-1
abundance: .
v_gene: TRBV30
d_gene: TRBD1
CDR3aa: CARRTGGRMNTEAFF
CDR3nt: TGTGCCCGGCGAACAGGGGGGCGCATGAACACTGAAGCTTTCTTT

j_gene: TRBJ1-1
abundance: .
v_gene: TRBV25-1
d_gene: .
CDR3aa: CASRGFEAFF
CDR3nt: TGTGCCAGCAGGGGATTTGAAGCTTTCTTT

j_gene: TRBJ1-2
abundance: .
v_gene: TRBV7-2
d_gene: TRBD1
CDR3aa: CASSLLADRESGYTF
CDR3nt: TGTGCCAGCAGCCTACTTGCGGACAGGGAAAGCGGCTACACCTTC

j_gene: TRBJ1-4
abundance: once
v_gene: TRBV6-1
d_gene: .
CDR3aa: CASSIRDVREKLFF
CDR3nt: TGTGCCAGCAGCATCCGGGACGTTCGCGAAAAACTGTTTTTT

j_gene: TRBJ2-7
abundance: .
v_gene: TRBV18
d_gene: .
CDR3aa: CASSPPYGGIQAYEQYF
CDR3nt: TGTGCCAGCTCACCACCTTATGGGGGGATACAGGCCTACGAGCAGTACTTC

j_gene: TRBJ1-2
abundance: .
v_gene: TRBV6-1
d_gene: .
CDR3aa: CASLLAGGAYGYTF
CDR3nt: TGTGCCAGCCTACTCGCGGGGGGCGCATATGGCTACACCTTC

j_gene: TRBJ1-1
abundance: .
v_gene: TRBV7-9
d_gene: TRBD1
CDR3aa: CASSPSGTGDTEAFF
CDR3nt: TGTGCCAGCAGCCCCTCCGGGACAGGGGACACTGAAGCTTTCTTT

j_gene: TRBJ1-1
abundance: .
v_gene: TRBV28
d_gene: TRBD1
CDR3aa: CASSLYGQGAGRTEAFF
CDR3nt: TGTGCCAGCAGTTTATACGGACAGGGGGCAGGAAGGACTGAAGCTTTCTTT

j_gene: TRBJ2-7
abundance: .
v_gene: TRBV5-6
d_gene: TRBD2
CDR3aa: CASSPRGGGSYEQYF
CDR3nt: TGTGCCAGCAGCCCTCGGGGCGGGGGGTCCTACGAGCAGTACTTC

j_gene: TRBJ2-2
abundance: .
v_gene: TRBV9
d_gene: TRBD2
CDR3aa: CASTTRGAGDLTGELFF
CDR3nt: TGTGCCAGCACCACCAGAGGGGCGGGAGATCTCACCGGGGAGCTGTTTTTT

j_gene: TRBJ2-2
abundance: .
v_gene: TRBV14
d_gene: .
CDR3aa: CASSLTQGLTGELFF
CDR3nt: TGTGCCAGCAGCCTTACTCAGGGACTCACCGGGGAGCTGTTTTTT

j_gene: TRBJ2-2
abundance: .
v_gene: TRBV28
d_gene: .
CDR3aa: CASSPVYTGELFF
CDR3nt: TGTGCCAGCAGTCCCGTTTACACCGGGGAGCTGTTTTTT

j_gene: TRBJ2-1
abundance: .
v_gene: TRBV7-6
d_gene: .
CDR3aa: CASSLGSPTYNEQFF
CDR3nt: TGTGCCAGCAGCTTAGGAAGTCCCACCTACAATGAGCAGTTCTTC

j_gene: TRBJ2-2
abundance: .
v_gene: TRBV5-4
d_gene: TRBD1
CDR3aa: CASSRQPTGANTGELFF
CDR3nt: TGTGCCAGCAGCCGCCAGCCCACAGGGGCGAACACCGGGGAGCTGTTTTTT

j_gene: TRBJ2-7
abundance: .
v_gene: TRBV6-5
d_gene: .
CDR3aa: CASSQTALYSYEQYF
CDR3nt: TGTGCCAGCAGTCAGACAGCCTTATACTCCTACGAGCAGTACTTC

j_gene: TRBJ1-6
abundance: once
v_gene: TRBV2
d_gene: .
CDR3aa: CASSDRGGDFNSPLHF
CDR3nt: TGTGCCAGCAGTGATCGAGGGGGAGACTTTAATTCACCCCTCCACTTT

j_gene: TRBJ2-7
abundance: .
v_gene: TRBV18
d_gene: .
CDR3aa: CASSLEQGSEQYF
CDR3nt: TGTGCCAGCTCACTAGAACAGGGTTCCGAGCAGTACTTC

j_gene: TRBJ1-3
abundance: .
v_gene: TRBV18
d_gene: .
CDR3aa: CASSEQNSGNTIYF
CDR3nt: TGTGCCAGCTCAGAACAGAACTCTGGAAACACCATATATTTT

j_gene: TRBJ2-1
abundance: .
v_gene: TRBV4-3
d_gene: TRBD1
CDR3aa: CASSQTQGALHEQFF
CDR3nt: TGCGCCAGCAGCCAAACACAGGGGGCTCTCCATGAGCAGTTCTTC

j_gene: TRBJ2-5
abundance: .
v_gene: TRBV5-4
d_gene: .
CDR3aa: CASSLTGAETQYF
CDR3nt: TGTGCCAGCAGCCTGACGGGGGCGGAGACCCAGTACTTC

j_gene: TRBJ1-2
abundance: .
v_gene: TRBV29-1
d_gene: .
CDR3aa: CSVAQTAFYGYTF
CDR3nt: TGCAGCGTCGCTCAGACAGCTTTCTATGGCTACACCTTC

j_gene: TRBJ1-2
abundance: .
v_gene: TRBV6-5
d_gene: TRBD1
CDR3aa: CASSSRQGGYTF
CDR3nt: TGTGCCAGCAGTTCAAGACAGGGTGGCTACACCTTC

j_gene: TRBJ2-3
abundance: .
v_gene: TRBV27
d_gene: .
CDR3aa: CASLGWGTDTQYF
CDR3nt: TGTGCCAGCCTAGGGTGGGGCACAGATACGCAGTATTTT

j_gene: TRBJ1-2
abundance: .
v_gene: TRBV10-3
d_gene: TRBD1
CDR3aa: CAMGDRAVLDYTF
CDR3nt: TGTGCCATGGGGGACAGGGCAGTTTTGGACTACACCTTC

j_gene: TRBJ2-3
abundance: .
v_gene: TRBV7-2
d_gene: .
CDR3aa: CASNNQGFTDTQYF
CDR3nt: TGTGCCAGCAACAACCAGGGTTTCACAGATACGCAGTATTTT

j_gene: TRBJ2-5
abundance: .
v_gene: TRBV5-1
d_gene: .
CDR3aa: CASSGRGVETQYF
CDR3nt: TGCGCCAGCAGCGGGCGGGGTGTAGAGACCCAGTACTTC

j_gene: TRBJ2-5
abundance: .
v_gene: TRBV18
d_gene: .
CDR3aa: CASSIQGNQETQYF
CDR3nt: TGTGCCAGCTCAATACAGGGAAACCAAGAGACCCAGTACTTC

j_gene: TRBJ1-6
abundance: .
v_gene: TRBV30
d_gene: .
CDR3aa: CAWSLNSPLHF
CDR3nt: TGTGCCTGGAGTCTGAATTCACCCCTCCACTTT

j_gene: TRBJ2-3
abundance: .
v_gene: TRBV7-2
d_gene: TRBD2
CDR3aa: CASSFQTSGSRDTQYF
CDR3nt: TGTGCCAGCAGCTTCCAGACTAGCGGGAGTAGGGATACGCAGTATTTT